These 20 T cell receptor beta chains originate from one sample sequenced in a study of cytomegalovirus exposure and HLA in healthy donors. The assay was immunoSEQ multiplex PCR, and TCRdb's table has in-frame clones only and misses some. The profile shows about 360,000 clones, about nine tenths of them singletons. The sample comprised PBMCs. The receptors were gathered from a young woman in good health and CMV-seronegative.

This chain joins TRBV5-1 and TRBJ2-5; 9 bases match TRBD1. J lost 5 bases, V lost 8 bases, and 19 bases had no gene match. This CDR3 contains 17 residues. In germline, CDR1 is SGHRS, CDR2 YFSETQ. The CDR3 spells CASAKGTGTGSGETQYF. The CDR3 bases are TGCGCCAGTGCGAAAGGGACAGGGACCGGTTCCGGGGAGACCCAGTACTTC.

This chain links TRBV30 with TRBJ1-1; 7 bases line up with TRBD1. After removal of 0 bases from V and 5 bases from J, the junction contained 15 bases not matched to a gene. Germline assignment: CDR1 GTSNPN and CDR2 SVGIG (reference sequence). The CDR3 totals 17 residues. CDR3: CAWSVRGEYRGGTEAFF. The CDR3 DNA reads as TGTGCCTGGAGTGTTAGGGGGGAGTACAGGGGTGGGACTGAAGCTTTCTTT.

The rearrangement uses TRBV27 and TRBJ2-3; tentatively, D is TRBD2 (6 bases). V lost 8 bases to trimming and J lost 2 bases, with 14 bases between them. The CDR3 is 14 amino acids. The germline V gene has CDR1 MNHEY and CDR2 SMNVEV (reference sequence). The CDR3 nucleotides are TGTGCCAGCCCCTGGAGGACTATCACAGATACGCAGTATTTT. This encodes CASPWRTITDTQYF.

The CDR3 spells CASSLGVPGQPQHF. The CDR3, as DNA: TGCGCCAGCAGCCTGGGGGTCCCAGGTCAGCCCCAGCATTTT. The rearrangement joins TRBV5-1 to TRBJ1-5, with D maybe TRBD1 (5 bases). Per germline, CDR1 SGHRS and CDR2 YFSETQ. Trimming took off 4 bases at V and 6 bases at J, with 14 bases between the two ends. There are 14 residues in the CDR3.

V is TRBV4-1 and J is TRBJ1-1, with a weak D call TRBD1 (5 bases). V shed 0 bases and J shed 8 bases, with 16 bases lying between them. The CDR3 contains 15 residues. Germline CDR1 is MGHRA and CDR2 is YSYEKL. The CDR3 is CASSQDATGRREAFF. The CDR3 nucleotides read TGCGCCAGCAGCCAAGATGCAACAGGTCGACGAGAAGCTTTCTTT.

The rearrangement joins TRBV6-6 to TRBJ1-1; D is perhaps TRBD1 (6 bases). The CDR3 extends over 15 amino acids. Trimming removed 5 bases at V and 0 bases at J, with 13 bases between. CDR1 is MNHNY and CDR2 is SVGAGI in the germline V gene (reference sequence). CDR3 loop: CASSGGPGMNTEAFF. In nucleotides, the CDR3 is TGTGCCAGCAGTGGGGGCCCAGGGATGAACACTGAAGCTTTCTTT.

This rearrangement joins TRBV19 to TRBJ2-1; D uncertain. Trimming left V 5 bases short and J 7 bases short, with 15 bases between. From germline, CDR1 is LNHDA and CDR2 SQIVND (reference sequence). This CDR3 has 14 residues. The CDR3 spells CASSPRLEWNEQFF. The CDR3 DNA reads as TGTGCCAGTAGTCCGCGACTGGAATGGAATGAGCAGTTCTTC.

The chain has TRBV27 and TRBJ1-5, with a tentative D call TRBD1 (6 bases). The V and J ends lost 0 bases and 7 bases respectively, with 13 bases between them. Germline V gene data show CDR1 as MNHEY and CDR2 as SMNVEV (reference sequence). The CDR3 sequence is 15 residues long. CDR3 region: CASSLSGASPQPQHF. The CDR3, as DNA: TGTGCCAGCAGTTTATCGGGGGCCAGCCCACAGCCCCAGCATTTT.

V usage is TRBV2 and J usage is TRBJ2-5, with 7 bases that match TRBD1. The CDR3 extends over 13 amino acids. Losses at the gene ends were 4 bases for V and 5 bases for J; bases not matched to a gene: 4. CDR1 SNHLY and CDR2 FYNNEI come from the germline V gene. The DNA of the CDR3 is TGTGCCAGCAGTGGACAGGGTGGGGAGACCCAGTACTTC. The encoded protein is CASSGQGGETQYF.

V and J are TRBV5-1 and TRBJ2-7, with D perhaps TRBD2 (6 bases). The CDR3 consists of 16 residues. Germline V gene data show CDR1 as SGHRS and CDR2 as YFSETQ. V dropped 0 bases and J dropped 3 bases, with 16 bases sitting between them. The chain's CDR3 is CASSLDDRGGSYEQYF. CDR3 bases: TGCGCCAGCAGCTTGGATGATCGTGGGGGGAGCTACGAGCAGTACTTC.

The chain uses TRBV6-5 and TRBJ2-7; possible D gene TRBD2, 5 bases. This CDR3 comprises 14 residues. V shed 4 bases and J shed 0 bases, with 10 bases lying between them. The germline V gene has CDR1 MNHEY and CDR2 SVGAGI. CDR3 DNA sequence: TGTGCCAGCAGTTCCACTAGTGACTCCTACGAGCAGTACTTC. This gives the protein CASSSTSDSYEQYF.

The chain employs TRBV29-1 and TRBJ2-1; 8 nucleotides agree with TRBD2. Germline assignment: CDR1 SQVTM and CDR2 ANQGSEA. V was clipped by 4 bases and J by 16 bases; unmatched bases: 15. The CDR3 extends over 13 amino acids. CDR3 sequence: CSVGGAISGSYFF. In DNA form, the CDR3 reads TGCAGCGTTGGAGGGGCAATCAGCGGGAGCTATTTCTTC.

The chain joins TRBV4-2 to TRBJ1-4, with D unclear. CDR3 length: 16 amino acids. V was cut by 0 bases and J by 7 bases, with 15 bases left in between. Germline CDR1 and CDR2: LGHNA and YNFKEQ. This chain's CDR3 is CASSQDLSVGVEKLFF. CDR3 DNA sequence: TGTGCCAGCAGCCAAGACTTGTCCGTCGGGGTTGAAAAACTGTTTTTT.

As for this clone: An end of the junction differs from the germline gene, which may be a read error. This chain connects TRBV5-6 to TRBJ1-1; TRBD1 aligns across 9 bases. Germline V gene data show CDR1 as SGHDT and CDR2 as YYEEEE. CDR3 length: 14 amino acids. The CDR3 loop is CASRLGQGNTEAFF. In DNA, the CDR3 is TGTGCCAGCAGGTTGGGACAGGGTAACACTGAAGCTTTCTTT.

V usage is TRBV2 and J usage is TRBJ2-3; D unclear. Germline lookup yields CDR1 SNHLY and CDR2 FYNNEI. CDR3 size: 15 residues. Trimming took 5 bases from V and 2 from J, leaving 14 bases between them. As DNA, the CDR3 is TGTGCCAGCAGTACAGAGTTCTTTTCCACAGATACGCAGTATTTT. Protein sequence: CASSTEFFSTDTQYF.

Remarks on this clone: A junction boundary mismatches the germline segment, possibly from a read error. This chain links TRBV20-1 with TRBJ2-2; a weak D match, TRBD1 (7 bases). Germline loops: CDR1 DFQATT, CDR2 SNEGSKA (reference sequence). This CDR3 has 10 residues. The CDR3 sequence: CSARQGGLFF. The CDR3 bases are TGCAGTGCTAGACAGGGGGGGCTGTTTTTT.

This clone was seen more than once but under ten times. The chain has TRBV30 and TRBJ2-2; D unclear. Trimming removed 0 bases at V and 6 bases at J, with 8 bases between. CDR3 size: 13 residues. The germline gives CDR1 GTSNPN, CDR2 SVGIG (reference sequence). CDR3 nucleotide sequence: TGTGCCTGGAGTGTAGAGGTGTCCGGGGAGCTGTTTTTT. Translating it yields CAWSVEVSGELFF.

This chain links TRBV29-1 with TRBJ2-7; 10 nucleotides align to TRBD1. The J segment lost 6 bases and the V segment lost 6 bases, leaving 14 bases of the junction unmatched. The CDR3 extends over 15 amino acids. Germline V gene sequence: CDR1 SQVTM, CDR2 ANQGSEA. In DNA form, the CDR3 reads TGCAGCGTGGTATTTGGGACAGGGGCTCTGGGCGAGCAGTACTTC. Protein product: CSVVFGTGALGEQYF.

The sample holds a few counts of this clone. CDR3 in amino acids: CASSEHREGYQPQHF. Written as DNA, the CDR3 is TGTGCCAGCAGTGAACACAGGGAAGGGTACCAGCCCCAGCATTTT. This chain connects TRBV2 to TRBJ1-5; the D gene is possibly TRBD1 (6 bases). Germline V gives CDR1 SNHLY, CDR2 FYNNEI. The length of the CDR3 is 15 residues. The V end lost 2 bases, the J end lost 7 bases, and 15 bases lay between the germline ends. Complete variable domain (other parts from reference TRBV2 and TRBJ1-5): EPEVTQTPSHQVTQMGQEVILRCVPISNHLYFYWYRQILGQKVEFLVSFYNNEISEKSEIFDDQFSVERPDGSNFTLKIRSTKLEDSAMYFCASSEHREGYQPQHFGDGTRLSIL.

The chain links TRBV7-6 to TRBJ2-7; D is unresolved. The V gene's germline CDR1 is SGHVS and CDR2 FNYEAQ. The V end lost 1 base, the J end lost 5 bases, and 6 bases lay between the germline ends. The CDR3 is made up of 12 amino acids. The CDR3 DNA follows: TGTGCCAGCAGCTTAGTTGTAAACGAGCAGTACTTC. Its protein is CASSLVVNEQYF. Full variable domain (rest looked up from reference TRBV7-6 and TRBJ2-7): GAGVSQSPRYKVTKRGQDVALRCDPISGHVSLYWYRQALGQGPEFLTYFNYEAQQDKSGLPNDRFSAERPEGSISTLTIQRTEQRDSAMYRCASSLVVNEQYFGPGTRLTVT.